This TCR beta chain emerged from a study of radiotherapy plus CTLA-4 blockade in lung cancer. Chemo-refractory metastatic non-small-cell lung cancer patients received focal radiation with ipilimumab CTLA-4 blockade. Turning to this clone: Its antigen is currently unknown.

The CDR3 spans 12 residues. Per germline, CDR1 SGHVS and CDR2 FNYEAQ. V lost 7 bases, J lost 13 bases, and 19 bases lay in between. Study-level results: Radiotherapy with ipilimumab was followed by blood expansion of tumor-derived clones.

TCRdb's table, derived via immunoSEQ multiplex PCR, lists solely in-frame clones and lacks some. This table holds 60,000 to 70,000 clones, roughly 78% found once. Material: peripheral blood, obtained from a patient treated with radiotherapy plus ipilimumab. The receptor was derived from a human donor with non-small cell lung cancer who had a complete response to radiotherapy plus ipilimumab. This chain uses TRBV7-6 with TRBJ1-2; the D gene is possibly TRBD1 (5 bases). Written as DNA, the CDR3 is TGTGCCAGCACCCCGGGGGTTCCCCGCTTCACCTTC. Its protein product is CASTPGVPRFTF.